This T cell receptor beta chain was captured by sequencing in a study of blood T cell repertoires in COVID-19. Across the whole study: The origin of the acute and convalescent COVID-19 samples was the United States, Italy and Spain.

Original analysis: By means of reference gene primer amplification, nucleated cell counts were estimated. TCRdb's table, derived via immunoSEQ multiplex PCR, lists solely in-frame clones and lacks some. V, J and clone size are taken as reported in that table, and D and trimming were inferred from the DNA itself. Of 150,000 to 200,000 clones listed, approximately 79% were seen once; the top ten hold 15% to 20%. This CDR3 has 13 amino acids. Germline assignment: CDR1 LGHDT and CDR2 YNNKEL (reference sequence). Trimming cost V 0 bases and J 12 bases, with 12 bases left between them. The sequencing input was peripheral blood. This clonotype was sampled from a man aged 60 to 75 with active or convalescent COVID-19. The chain uses TRBV3-1 (or the pseudogene TRBV3-2) and TRBJ2-1; D uncertain. CDR3 protein: CASSQDQDRVQFF. CDR3 in DNA: TGTGCCAGCAGCCAAGATCAAGATCGAGTGCAGTTCTTC.